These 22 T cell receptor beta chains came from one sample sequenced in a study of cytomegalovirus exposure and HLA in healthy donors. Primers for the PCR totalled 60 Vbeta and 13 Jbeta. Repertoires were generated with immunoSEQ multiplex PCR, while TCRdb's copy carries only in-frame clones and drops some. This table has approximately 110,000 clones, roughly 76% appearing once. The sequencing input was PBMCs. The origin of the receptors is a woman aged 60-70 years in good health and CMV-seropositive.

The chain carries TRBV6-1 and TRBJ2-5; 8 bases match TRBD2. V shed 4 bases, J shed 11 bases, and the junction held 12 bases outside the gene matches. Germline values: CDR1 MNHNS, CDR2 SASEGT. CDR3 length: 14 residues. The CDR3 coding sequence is TGTGCCAGCAGTGTGGGACTAGGGGCTTGGGAGCAGTACTTC. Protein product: CASSVGLGAWEQYF.

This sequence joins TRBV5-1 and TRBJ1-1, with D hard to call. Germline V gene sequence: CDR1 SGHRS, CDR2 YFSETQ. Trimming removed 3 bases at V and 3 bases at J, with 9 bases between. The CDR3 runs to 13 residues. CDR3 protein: CASSYEPDTEAFF. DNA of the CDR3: TGCGCCAGCAGCTACGAACCGGACACTGAAGCTTTCTTT.

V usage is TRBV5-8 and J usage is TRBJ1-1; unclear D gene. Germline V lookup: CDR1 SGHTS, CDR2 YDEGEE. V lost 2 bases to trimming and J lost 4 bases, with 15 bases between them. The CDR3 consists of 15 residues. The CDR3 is CASSFYRGSSTEAFF. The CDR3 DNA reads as TGTGCCAGCAGCTTCTATCGCGGATCGAGCACTGAAGCTTTCTTT.

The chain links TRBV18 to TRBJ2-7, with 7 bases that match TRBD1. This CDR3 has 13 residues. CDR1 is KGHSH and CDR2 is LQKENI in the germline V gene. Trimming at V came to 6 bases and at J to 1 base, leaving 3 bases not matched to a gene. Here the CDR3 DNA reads TGTGCCAGCTCGAGACAGGGTTCCTACGAGCAGTACTTC. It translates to CASSRQGSYEQYF.

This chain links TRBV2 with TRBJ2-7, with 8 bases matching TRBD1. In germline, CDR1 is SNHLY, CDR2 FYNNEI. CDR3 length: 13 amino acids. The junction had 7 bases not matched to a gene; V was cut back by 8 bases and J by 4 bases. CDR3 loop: CASGGQALYEQYF. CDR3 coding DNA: TGTGCCAGCGGGGGACAGGCTTTATACGAGCAGTACTTC.

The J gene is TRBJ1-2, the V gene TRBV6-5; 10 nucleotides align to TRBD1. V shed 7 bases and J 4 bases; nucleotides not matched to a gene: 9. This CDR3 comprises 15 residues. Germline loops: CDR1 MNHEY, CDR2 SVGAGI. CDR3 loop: CASTAGQGWPYGYTF. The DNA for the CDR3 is TGTGCCAGCACTGCGGGACAGGGGTGGCCCTATGGCTACACCTTC.

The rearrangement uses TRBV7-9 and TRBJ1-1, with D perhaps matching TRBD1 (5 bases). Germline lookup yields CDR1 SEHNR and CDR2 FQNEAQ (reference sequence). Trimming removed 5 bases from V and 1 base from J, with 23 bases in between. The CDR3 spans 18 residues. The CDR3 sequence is CASSQPGGAPASNTEAFF. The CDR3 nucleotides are TGTGCCAGCAGCCAACCCGGGGGTGCGCCAGCGTCGAACACTGAAGCTTTCTTT. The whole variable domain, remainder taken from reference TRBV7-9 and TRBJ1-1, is DTGVSQNPRHKITKRGQNVTFRCDPISEHNRLYWYRQTLGQGPEFLTYFQNEAQLEKSRLLSDRFSAERPKGSFSTLEIQRTEQGDSAMYLCASSQPGGAPASNTEAFFGQGTRLTVV.

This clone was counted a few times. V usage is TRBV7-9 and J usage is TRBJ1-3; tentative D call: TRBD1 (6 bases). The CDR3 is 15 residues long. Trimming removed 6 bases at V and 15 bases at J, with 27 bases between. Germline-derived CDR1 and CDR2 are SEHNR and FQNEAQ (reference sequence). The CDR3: CASSTTRGTPGLRYF. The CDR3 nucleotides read TGTGCCAGCAGTACCACAAGGGGGACGCCCGGGTTACGATATTTT. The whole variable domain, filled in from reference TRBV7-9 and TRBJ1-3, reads DTGVSQNPRHKITKRGQNVTFRCDPISEHNRLYWYRQTLGQGPEFLTYFQNEAQLEKSRLLSDRFSAERPKGSFSTLEIQRTEQGDSAMYLCASSTTRGTPGLRYFGEGSWLTVV.

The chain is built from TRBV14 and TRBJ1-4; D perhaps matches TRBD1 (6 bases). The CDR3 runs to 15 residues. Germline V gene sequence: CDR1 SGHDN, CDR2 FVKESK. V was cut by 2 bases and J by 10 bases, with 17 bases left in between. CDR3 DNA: TGTGCCAGCAGCCAAACAGGGTCGAGTATCGGAAAACTGTTTTTT. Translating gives CASSQTGSSIGKLFF.

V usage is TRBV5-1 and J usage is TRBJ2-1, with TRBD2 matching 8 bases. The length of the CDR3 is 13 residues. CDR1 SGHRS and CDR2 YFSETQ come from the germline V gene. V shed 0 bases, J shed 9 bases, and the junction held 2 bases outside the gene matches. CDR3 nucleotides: TGCGCCAGCAGCTTGGCCGCGGGGGGTGAGCAGTTCTTC. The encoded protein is CASSLAAGGEQFF.

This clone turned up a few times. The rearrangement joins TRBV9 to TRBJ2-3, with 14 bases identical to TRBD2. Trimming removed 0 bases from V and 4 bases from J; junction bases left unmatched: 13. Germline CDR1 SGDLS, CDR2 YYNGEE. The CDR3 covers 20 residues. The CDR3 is CASSVVEFGTSGGLADTQYF. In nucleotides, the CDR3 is TGTGCCAGCAGCGTAGTTGAATTTGGGACTAGCGGGGGACTGGCAGATACGCAGTATTTT. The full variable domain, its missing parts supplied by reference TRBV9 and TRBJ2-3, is DSGVTQTPKHLITATGQRVTLRCSPRSGDLSVYWYQQSLDQGLQFLIQYYNGEERAKGNILERFSAQQFPDLHSELNLSSLELGDSALYFCASSVVEFGTSGGLADTQYFGPGTRLTVL.

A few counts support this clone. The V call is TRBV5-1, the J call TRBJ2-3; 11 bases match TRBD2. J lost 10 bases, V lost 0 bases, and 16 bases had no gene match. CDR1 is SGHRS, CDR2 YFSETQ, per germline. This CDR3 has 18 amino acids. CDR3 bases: TGCGCCAGCAGCTTGGAGTTGCCTAGTCTAGCGGGGGGTGAACCGCAGTATTTT. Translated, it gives CASSLELPSLAGGEPQYF. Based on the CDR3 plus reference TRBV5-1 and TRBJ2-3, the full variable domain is KAGVTQTPRYLIKTRGQQVTLSCSPISGHRSVSWYQQTPGQGLQFLFEYFSETQRNKGNFPGRFSGRQFSNSRSEMNVSTLELGDSALYLCASSLELPSLAGGEPQYFGPGTRLTVL.

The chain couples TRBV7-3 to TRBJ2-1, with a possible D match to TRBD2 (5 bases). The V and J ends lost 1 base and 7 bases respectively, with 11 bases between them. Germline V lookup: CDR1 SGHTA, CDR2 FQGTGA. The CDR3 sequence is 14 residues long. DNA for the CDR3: TGTGCCAGCAGCTTAAGCGGACTTAAAAATGAGCAGTTCTTC. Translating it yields CASSLSGLKNEQFF.

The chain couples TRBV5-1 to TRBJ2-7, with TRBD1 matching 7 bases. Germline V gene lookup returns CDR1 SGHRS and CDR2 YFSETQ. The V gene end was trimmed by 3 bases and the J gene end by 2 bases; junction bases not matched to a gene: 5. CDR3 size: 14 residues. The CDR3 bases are TGCGCCAGCAGCTCGGACGGGACAGCCTACGAGCAGTACTTC. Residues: CASSSDGTAYEQYF. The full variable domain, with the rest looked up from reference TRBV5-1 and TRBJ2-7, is KAGVTQTPRYLIKTRGQQVTLSCSPISGHRSVSWYQQTPGQGLQFLFEYFSETQRNKGNFPGRFSGRQFSNSRSEMNVSTLELGDSALYLCASSSDGTAYEQYFGPGTRLTVT.

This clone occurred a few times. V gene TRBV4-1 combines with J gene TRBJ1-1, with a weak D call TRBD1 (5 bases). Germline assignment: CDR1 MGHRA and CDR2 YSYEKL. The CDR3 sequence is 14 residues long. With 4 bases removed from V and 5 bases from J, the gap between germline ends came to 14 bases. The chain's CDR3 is CASSRAQVTTEAFF. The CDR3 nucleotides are TGCGCCAGCAGCCGCGCACAGGTAACTACTGAAGCTTTCTTT.

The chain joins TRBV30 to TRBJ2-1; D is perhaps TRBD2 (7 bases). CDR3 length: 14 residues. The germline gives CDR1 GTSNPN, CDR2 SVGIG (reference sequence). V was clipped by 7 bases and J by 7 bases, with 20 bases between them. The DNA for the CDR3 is TGTGCCTTCTCCAAGGGGGGGTTGGTTAATGAGCAGTTCTTC. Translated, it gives CAFSKGGLVNEQFF.

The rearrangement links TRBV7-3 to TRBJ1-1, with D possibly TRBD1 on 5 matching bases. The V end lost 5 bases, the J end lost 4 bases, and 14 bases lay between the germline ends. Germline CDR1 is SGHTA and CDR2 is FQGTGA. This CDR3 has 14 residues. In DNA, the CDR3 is TGTGCCAGCAGCCCGCAACCAGGGCGCACTGAAGCTTTCTTT. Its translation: CASSPQPGRTEAFF.

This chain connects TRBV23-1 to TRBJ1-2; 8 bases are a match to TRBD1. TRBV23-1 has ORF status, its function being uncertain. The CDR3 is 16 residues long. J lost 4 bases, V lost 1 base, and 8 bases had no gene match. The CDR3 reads CASSQLRQGAPYGYTF. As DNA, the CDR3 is TGCGCCAGCAGTCAATTACGGCAGGGGGCTCCCTATGGCTACACCTTC.

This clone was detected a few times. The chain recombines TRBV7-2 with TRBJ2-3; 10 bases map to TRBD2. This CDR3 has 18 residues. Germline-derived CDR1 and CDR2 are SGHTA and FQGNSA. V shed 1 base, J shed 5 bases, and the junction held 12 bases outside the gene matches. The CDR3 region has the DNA TGTGCCAGCAGCTTAGAGGCTAGCGGGGGCGCCGCTGAAGATACGCAGTATTTT. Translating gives CASSLEASGGAAEDTQYF.

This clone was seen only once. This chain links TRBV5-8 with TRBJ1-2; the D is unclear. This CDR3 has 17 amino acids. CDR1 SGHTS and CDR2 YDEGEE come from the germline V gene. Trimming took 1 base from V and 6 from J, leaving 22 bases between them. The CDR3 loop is CASSLTRSSREFNGYTF. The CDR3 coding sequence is TGTGCCAGCAGCTTGACCAGATCCTCCCGGGAATTCAATGGCTACACCTTC.

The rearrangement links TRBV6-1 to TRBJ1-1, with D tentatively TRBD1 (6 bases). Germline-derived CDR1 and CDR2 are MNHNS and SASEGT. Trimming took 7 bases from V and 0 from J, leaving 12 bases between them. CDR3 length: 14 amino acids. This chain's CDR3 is CASTLTGLNTEAFF. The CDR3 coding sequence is TGTGCCAGCACCTTGACAGGTCTGAACACTGAAGCTTTCTTT.

The DNA for the CDR3 is TGCGCCAGCAGCCCGAGGGGGCTGGACACCGGGGAGCTGTTTTTT. It codes for CASSPRGLDTGELFF. V and J are TRBV5-1 and TRBJ2-2; TRBD1 matches 7 bases. V was clipped by 4 bases and J by 3 bases; unmatched bases: 6. The CDR3 is 15 residues long. Germline values: CDR1 SGHRS, CDR2 YFSETQ.